The clone carrying this T cell receptor (beta chain) has only one observation. Produced via immunoSEQ multiplex PCR; TCRdb's table is partial and in-frame only. The sample lists about 82,000 clones, about 90% occurring once. This sample was included in a study of PD-L1 blockade in urothelial cancer. Trimming cost V 6 bases and J 3 bases; bases outside gene matches: 10. CDR3 length: 15 amino acids. Per the germline V gene, CDR1 is KGHSH and CDR2 is LQKENI. Pretreatment and on-treatment samples were taken, numbering 1 to 8 per patient. V is TRBV18 and J is TRBJ2-7; 8 bases fit TRBD1. Sequencing used PBMCs, obtained around atezolizumab (anti-PD-L1) treatment. This TCR was sampled from a woman aged 65 to 85 with urothelial cancer. The CDR3: CASSPKGQASYEQYF. The CDR3 coding sequence is TGTGCCAGCTCCCCTAAGGGACAGGCGAGCTACGAGCAGTACTTC.